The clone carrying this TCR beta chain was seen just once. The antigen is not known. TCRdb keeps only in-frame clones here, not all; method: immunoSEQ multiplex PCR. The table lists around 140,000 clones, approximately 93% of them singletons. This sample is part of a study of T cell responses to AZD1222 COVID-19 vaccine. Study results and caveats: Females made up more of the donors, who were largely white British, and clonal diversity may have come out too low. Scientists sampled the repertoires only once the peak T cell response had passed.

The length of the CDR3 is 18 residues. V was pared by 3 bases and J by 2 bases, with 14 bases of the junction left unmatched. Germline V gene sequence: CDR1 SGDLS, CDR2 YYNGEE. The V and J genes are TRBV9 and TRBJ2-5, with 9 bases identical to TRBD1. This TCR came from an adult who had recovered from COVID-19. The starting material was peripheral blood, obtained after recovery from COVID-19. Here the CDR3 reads CASSASGTGGARQETQYF. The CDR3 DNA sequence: TGTGCCAGCAGCGCCTCCGGCACAGGGGGCGCAAGGCAAGAGACCCAGTACTTC. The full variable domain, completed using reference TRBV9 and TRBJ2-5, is DSGVTQTPKHLITATGQRVTLRCSPRSGDLSVYWYQQSLDQGLQFLIQYYNGEERAKGNILERFSAQQFPDLHSELNLSSLELGDSALYFCASSASGTGGARQETQYFGPGTRLLVL.